This T cell receptor (beta chain) originates from a study of T-cell memory formation after mild COVID-19. General study points: Later expanders leaned CD4+, whereas clones that contracted between day 15 and 85 were balanced CD4/CD8. Some SARS-CoV-2-responding clones were already detected in memory before infection.

About this clonotype itself: Antigen: not known.

Germline lookup yields CDR1 MNHEY and CDR2 SMNVEV (reference sequence). The length of the CDR3 is 17 residues. V was clipped by 3 bases and J by 0 bases, with 12 bases between them. Via MiXCR, TCRdb re-called the 5' RACE reads, giving one row per CDR3 protein. The profile covers 360,000 or so distinct CDR3 sequences, with around 28% appearing a single time and about 14% taken by the ten largest. This clonotype was sampled from an adult woman who had mild COVID-19 (a few samples of this study predate the infection). Cell type and time point are not known. This chain joins TRBV27 and TRBJ2-6; D may match TRBD1 or TRBD2 (6 bases each). The sequencing input was PBMCs or a T cell subset sorted from them (not recorded which). The CDR3 nucleotides are TGTGCCAGCAGTTTTGGGGGGCGGCGCTCTGGGGCCAACGTCCTGACTTTC. It is translated as CASSFGGRRSGANVLTF.